The 13 T cell receptor beta chains below all came from one sample that was sequenced in a study of long-term antiretroviral therapy in people with HIV. It was version v3.0 of the immunoSEQ assay that was run at survey level. The method was immunoSEQ multiplex PCR; TCRdb's version includes in-frame clones alone and lacks a portion of them. In the table there are 21,000 or so clones, around 89% of which are singletons. Sequences were derived from unsorted PBMCs, sampled 2.3 years after starting antiretroviral therapy. These receptors originate from a man between 60 and 70 years old with HIV.

The chain combines TRBV5-1 with TRBJ2-6; no clear D gene. Trimming shortened V by 4 bases and J by 4 bases, and 12 bases separated the two germline ends. Germline CDR1 reads SGHRS; CDR2 reads YFSETQ. The CDR3 spans 15 residues. This CDR3 is CASSPASPGANVLTF. As DNA, the CDR3 is TGCGCCAGCAGCCCTGCTAGTCCCGGGGCCAACGTCCTGACTTTC.

This chain joins TRBV6-5 and TRBJ2-7; TRBD1 matches at 8 bases. J lost 5 bases, V lost 2 bases, and 8 bases had no gene match. The CDR3 contains 15 residues. The germline CDR1 and CDR2 sequences are MNHEY and SVGAGI. The CDR3 spells CASSYPGQGSDEQYF. The CDR3 region has the DNA TGTGCCAGCAGTTACCCCGGACAGGGTTCCGACGAGCAGTACTTC.

The CDR3 region has the DNA TGTGCCAGCAGTTTAAGGACAAAGCGGGGGGCCTTCAATGAGCAGTTCTTC. This codes for CASSLRTKRGAFNEQFF. The chain employs TRBV27 and TRBJ2-1, with TRBD2 matching 9 bases. The CDR3 runs 17 residues. Germline V gene sequence: CDR1 MNHEY, CDR2 SMNVEV (reference sequence). Trimming cost V 2 bases and J 6 bases; bases outside gene matches: 11.

The chain combines TRBV11-2 with TRBJ2-7; D perhaps matches TRBD2 (6 bases). The CDR3 is 14 amino acids. CDR1 and CDR2 from the germline V gene are SGHAT and FQNNGV. Trimming removed 0 bases at V and 4 bases at J, with 10 bases between. The CDR3 nucleotides read TGTGCCAGCAGCTTAGATGGAGGGGAATACGAGCAGTACTTC. Residues: CASSLDGGEYEQYF.

This clone is categorized as medium-sized. The chain links TRBV18 to TRBJ2-3; no reliable D call. The germline V gene has CDR1 KGHSH and CDR2 LQKENI. Trimming shortened V by 1 base and J by 6 bases, and 20 bases separated the two germline ends. This CDR3 contains 17 residues. The CDR3, as DNA: TGTGCCAGCTCACCACTCACGGGTAGGGAAACGGTGGATACGCAGTATTTT. Amino acid sequence: CASSPLTGRETVDTQYF. Based on the CDR3 plus reference TRBV18 and TRBJ2-3, the full variable domain is NAGVMQNPRHLVRRRGQEARLRCSPMKGHSHVYWYRQLPEEGLKFMVYLQKENIIDESGMPKERFSAEFPKEGPSILRIQQVVRGDSAAYFCASSPLTGRETVDTQYFGPGTRLTVL.

The V gene is TRBV11-2, the J gene TRBJ2-3, with a possible D match to TRBD1 (6 bases). This CDR3 has 15 residues. Trimming pared 4 bases from V and 2 bases from J, leaving 13 bases between. Per the germline V gene, CDR1 is SGHAT and CDR2 is FQNNGV. CDR3 coding DNA: TGTGCCAGCAGCTCCGACAGGCTAAACACAGATACGCAGTATTTT. It translates to CASSSDRLNTDTQYF.

This clone was seen only once. The chain links TRBV19 to TRBJ1-4; D unresolved. From germline, CDR1 is LNHDA and CDR2 SQIVND (reference sequence). V was trimmed by 5 bases and J by 1 base, leaving 11 bases between them. The CDR3 has 15 residues. Here the CDR3 DNA reads TGTGCCAGTAGTGGAAGATGGGGAACTAATGAAAAACTGTTTTTT. It is translated as CASSGRWGTNEKLFF. Full variable domain (rest looked up from reference TRBV19 and TRBJ1-4): DGGITQSPKYLFRKEGQNVTLSCEQNLNHDAMYWYRQDPGQGLRLIYYSQIVNDFQKGDIAEGYSVSREKKESFPLTVTSAQKNPTAFYLCASSGRWGTNEKLFFGSGTQLSVL.

The V call is TRBV20-1, the J call TRBJ2-7; the D is unclear. This CDR3 spans 11 amino acids. The germline V gene encodes CDR1 DFQATT and CDR2 SNEGSKA (reference sequence). V shed 5 bases and J shed 1 base, with 6 bases lying between them. CDR3 DNA: TGCAGTGCTCTTCGTTCCTACGAGCAGTACTTC. Translated, it gives CSALRSYEQYF.

The chain uses TRBV5-6 and TRBJ2-5; D is undetermined. The V gene's germline CDR1 is SGHDT and CDR2 YYEEEE. The CDR3 sequence is 12 residues long. V lost 2 bases and J 2 bases, leaving 4 bases between the germline ends. CDR3 coding DNA: TGTGCCAGCAGCTTCGTTCAAGAGACCCAGTACTTC. Translation gives CASSFVQETQYF.

The rearrangement joins TRBV7-9 to TRBJ2-5; 8 bases are a match to TRBD2. Per germline, CDR1 SEHNR and CDR2 FQNEAQ (reference sequence). This CDR3 comprises 13 residues. The ends lost 5 bases at V and 4 bases at J; junction bases unmatched: 3. CDR3 bases: TGTGCCAGCAGCCGGGGGGGAGGAGAGACCCAGTACTTC. Translation: CASSRGGGETQYF.

The chain links TRBV7-3 to TRBJ2-3; possible D gene TRBD1, 6 bases. CDR3 size: 14 residues. Germline V gene lookup returns CDR1 SGHTA and CDR2 FQGTGA. V lost 4 bases and J 4 bases, leaving 12 bases between the germline ends. The CDR3 DNA reads as TGTGCCAGCAGCTCTGGACAGATAGCAGATACGCAGTATTTT. Amino acids: CASSSGQIADTQYF.

The chain uses TRBV27 and TRBJ1-5, with TRBD1 as a possible D gene (6 bases). The germline V gene encodes CDR1 MNHEY and CDR2 SMNVEV (reference sequence). The CDR3 is made up of 15 amino acids. Trimming cost V 0 bases and J 4 bases, with 10 bases left between them. Here the CDR3 reads CASSLSIRGNQPQHF. CDR3 nucleotide sequence: TGTGCCAGCAGTTTATCGATTAGGGGGAATCAGCCCCAGCATTTT.

The chain carries TRBV28 and TRBJ1-6; 10 bases agree with TRBD1. CDR3 size: 15 residues. Unmatched junction bases numbered 6, after V lost 6 bases and J lost 7 bases. Germline CDR1 MDHEN, CDR2 SYDVKM. CDR3 sequence (DNA): TGTGCCAGCAGACAGGGACAGGGGAAAAATTCACCCCTCCACTTT. The encoded protein is CASRQGQGKNSPLHF. The full variable domain, rest sourced from reference TRBV28 and TRBJ1-6, is DVKVTQSSRYLVKRTGEKVFLECVQDMDHENMFWYRQDPGLGLRLIYFSYDVKMKEKGDIPEGYSVSREKKERFSLILESASTNQTSMYLCASRQGQGKNSPLHFGNGTRLTVT.